Here is one T cell receptor (beta chain) with its context. The data were taken from a study of blood T cell repertoires in COVID-19. Sequencing was performed with immunoSEQ multiplex PCR; in TCRdb, only in-frame clones are kept and a portion is missing. The sample has a few hundred thousand clones; roughly 92% are singletons. Input material: PBMCs or T cells enriched from blood (not recorded which). The sequence derives from a woman in her 40s who had been exposed to COVID-19.

This chain's CDR3 is CSARSSGANVLTF. As DNA, the CDR3 is TGCAGCGCTAGGAGCTCTGGGGCCAACGTCCTGACTTTC. The chain couples TRBV29-1 to TRBJ2-6; D uncertain. Trimming removed 7 bases from V and 0 bases from J, with 7 bases in between. Germline CDR1 reads SQVTM; CDR2 reads ANQGSEA. The length of the CDR3 is 13 residues.